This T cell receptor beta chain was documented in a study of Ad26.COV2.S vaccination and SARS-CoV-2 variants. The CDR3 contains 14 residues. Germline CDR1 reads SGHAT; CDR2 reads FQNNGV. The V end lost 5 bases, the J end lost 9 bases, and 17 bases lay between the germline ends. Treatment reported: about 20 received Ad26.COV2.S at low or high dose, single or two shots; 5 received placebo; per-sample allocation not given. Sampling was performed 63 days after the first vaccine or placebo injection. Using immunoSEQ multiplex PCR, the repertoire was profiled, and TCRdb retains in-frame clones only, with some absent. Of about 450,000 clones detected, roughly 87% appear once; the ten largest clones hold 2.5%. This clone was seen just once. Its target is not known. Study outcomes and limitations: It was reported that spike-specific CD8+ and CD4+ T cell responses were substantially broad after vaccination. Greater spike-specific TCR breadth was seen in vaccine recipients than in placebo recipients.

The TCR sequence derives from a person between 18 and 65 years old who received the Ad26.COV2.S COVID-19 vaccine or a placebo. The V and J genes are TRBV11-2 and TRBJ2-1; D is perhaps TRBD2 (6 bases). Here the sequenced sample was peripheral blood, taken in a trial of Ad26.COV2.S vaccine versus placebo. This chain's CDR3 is CASSASRDSSEQFF. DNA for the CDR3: TGTGCCAGCAGCGCCTCCCGGGACTCTAGTGAGCAGTTCTTC.